The sample holds one count of the clone carrying this T cell receptor (beta chain). The data were obtained in a study of blood T cell repertoires in COVID-19. CDR1 SGHRS and CDR2 YFSETQ come from the germline V gene. The CDR3 is 16 residues long. V shed 2 bases and J shed 1 base, with 12 bases lying between them. The protocol was immunoSEQ multiplex PCR, while the TCRdb copy is restricted to in-frame clones and leaves out a portion. The sample lists tens of thousands of clones; about 90% were seen once. Sequencing input: peripheral blood. The TCR originated in a human donor with active COVID-19. The donor label of this sample is uncertain. The chain carries TRBV5-1 and TRBJ2-2; D possibly corresponds to TRBD1 (6 bases). The CDR3 DNA reads as TGCGCCAGCAGCTTCCGACAGGCGCAGAACACCGGGGAGCTGTTTTTT. Its protein product is CASSFRQAQNTGELFF.